Following are 25 T cell receptor beta chains from one sample sequenced in a study of shared clonotypes between healthy human individuals. TCRdb keeps only in-frame clones here, not all; method: immunoSEQ multiplex PCR. The repertoire holds about 2 million clones, with over 85% as singletons. The sequenced sample was naive CD4+ T cells sorted from blood. Sample subset: CD45RA+ positively selected. The receptors were sampled from a man aged 18-30 years in good health.

The chain uses TRBV11-2 and TRBJ1-2; D gene ambiguous. CDR3 length: 11 residues. V lost 11 bases and J lost 4, with 11 bases in between. From germline, CDR1 is SGHAT and CDR2 FQNNGV. Here the CDR3 DNA reads TGTGCCGTGCGGGGAAGCTATGGCTACACCTTC. As protein: CAVRGSYGYTF.

CDR3 DNA sequence: TGTGCCAGCAGCGAACCATTAGGGGCGGGTGGCTACACCTTC. Encoded protein: CASSEPLGAGGYTF. The V call is TRBV5-6, the J call TRBJ1-2; TRBD1 is a possible D gene (5 bases). The CDR3 consists of 14 residues. Trimming cost V 4 bases and J 7 bases, with 17 bases left between them. CDR1 is SGHDT, CDR2 YYEEEE, per germline. Combining the CDR3 with reference TRBV5-6 and TRBJ1-2 gives the whole variable domain DAGVTQSPTHLIKTRGQQVTLRCSPKSGHDTVSWYQQALGQGPQFIFQYYEEEERQRGNFPDRFSGHQFPNYSSELNVNALLLGDSALYLCASSEPLGAGGYTFGSGTRLTVV.

The chain employs TRBV9 and TRBJ2-3; 8 nucleotides match TRBD1. CDR3 size: 15 residues. V lost 3 bases and J lost 3; bases outside the gene matches: 6. Germline values: CDR1 SGDLS, CDR2 YYNGEE. This CDR3 is CASSAGGSPTDTQYF. The CDR3 coding sequence is TGTGCCAGCAGCGCAGGGGGCTCGCCGACAGATACGCAGTATTTT.

About this clone itself: Sequence at one end of the junction differs from germline and may be a read error. Here the CDR3 DNA reads TGCGCCAGCAGTGAGGGCCTGCTAGCGGCTAGCTTC. Translated: CASSEGLLAASF. The chain has TRBV10-2 and TRBJ2-7; 7 positions agree with TRBD2. The CDR3 contains 12 residues. Germline V lookup: CDR1 WSHSY, CDR2 SAAADI.

The CDR3 DNA follows: TGTGCCAGCTCGGGGGGGACAGATGTCTCCTATAGCAATCAGCCCCAGCATTTT. Protein product: CASSGGTDVSYSNQPQHF. This sequence joins TRBV18 and TRBJ1-5, with 7 nucleotides matching TRBD1. The CDR3 has 18 amino acids. The V gene's germline CDR1 is KGHSH and CDR2 LQKENI. J gave up 0 bases and V 6 bases, and 14 bases lay outside the gene matches.

The V call is TRBV7-2, the J call TRBJ1-3; D is possibly TRBD1 (6 bases). V shed 5 bases and J shed 2 bases, with 13 bases lying between them. The CDR3 has 15 amino acids. Germline V gene data show CDR1 as SGHTA and CDR2 as FQGNSA. CDR3 DNA: TGTGCCAGCAGCAGAGAGGGGGGCGCTGGAAACACCATATATTTT. Protein sequence: CASSREGGAGNTIYF.

The V and J genes are TRBV6-5 and TRBJ1-4; D perhaps matches TRBD1 (5 bases). This CDR3 region has 16 residues. Germline CDR1 and CDR2: MNHEY and SVGAGI. The V end lost 1 base, the J end lost 7 bases, and 16 bases lay between the germline ends. DNA of the CDR3: TGTGCCAGCAGTTACTTGGGGACCAGGAGGGGTGAAAAACTGTTTTTT. Protein product: CASSYLGTRRGEKLFF.

On this clone: The sample carries other DNA sequences with the same CDR3. The V call is TRBV5-1, the J call TRBJ2-7; 7 nucleotides align to TRBD1. This CDR3 region has 16 residues. Trimming took 1 base from V and 0 from J; bases not matched to a gene: 7. CDR1 is SGHRS and CDR2 is YFSETQ in the germline V gene. CDR3 DNA sequence: TGCGCCAGCAGCTTGAGTCCGACAGGGTCCTCCTACGAGCAGTACTTC. The encoded protein is CASSLSPTGSSYEQYF.

The V call is TRBV5-1, the J call TRBJ1-3; 10 bases map to TRBD1. This CDR3 region has 15 residues. J gave up 4 bases and V 4 bases, and 5 bases lay outside the gene matches. Germline loops: CDR1 SGHRS, CDR2 YFSETQ. CDR3 loop: CASSGTGDTGNTIYF. The CDR3, as DNA: TGCGCCAGCAGCGGGACAGGGGATACAGGAAACACCATATATTTT.

A word on this clone: The sample holds other DNA sequences that translate to the same CDR3. J is TRBJ2-7 and V is TRBV5-1; 8 nucleotides line up with TRBD1. CDR3 length: 15 amino acids. From germline, CDR1 is SGHRS and CDR2 YFSETQ. Trimming at V came to 0 bases and at J to 2 bases, leaving 4 bases not matched to a gene. CDR3 residues: CASSLDGTGPYEQYF. CDR3 DNA sequence: TGCGCCAGCAGCTTGGACGGGACAGGCCCCTACGAGCAGTACTTC.

This chain connects TRBV6-1 to TRBJ2-3, with TRBD2 matching 10 bases. The germline CDR1 and CDR2 sequences are MNHNS and SASEGT. V was pared by 6 bases and J by 5 bases, with 8 bases of the junction left unmatched. This CDR3 contains 15 residues. Here the CDR3 DNA reads TGTGCCAGCAGAACTAGCGGGGCCCGGGTAGATACGCAGTATTTT. Protein sequence: CASRTSGARVDTQYF.

The rearrangement joins TRBV4-3 to TRBJ1-5; a possible D gene is TRBD1 (5 bases). Trimming cost V 0 bases and J 3 bases, with 12 bases left between them. The CDR3 covers 16 residues. Germline loops: CDR1 LGHNA, CDR2 YSLEER. CDR3 DNA sequence: TGCGCCAGCAGCCAAGATCTACAGGTCCCCAATCAGCCCCAGCATTTT. Its translation is CASSQDLQVPNQPQHF.

The V and J genes are TRBV5-7 and TRBJ2-6; D may be TRBD1 (5 bases). TRBV5-7 is filed as an ORF, its function uncertain. The CDR3 consists of 19 residues. V was shortened by 4 bases and J by 0 bases, with 20 bases between the two germline ends. The CDR3 DNA sequence: TGTGCCAGCAGCCCAGAAGGAAGCGACAGATACTCTGGGGCCAACGTCCTGACTTTC. It is translated as CASSPEGSDRYSGANVLTF.

This clone showed up just once. The chain uses TRBV18 and TRBJ1-4; 7 nucleotides align to TRBD1. This CDR3 comprises 13 residues. Germline-derived CDR1 and CDR2 are KGHSH and LQKENI. J was trimmed by 8 bases and V by 6 bases; bases with no gene match: 6. The DNA for the CDR3 is TGTGCCAGCTCGGGGACAGTCCCCGAAAAACTGTTTTTT. Encoded protein: CASSGTVPEKLFF.

The V and J genes are TRBV15 and TRBJ2-7; TRBD2 matches at 8 bases. Germline V lookup: CDR1 LNHNV, CDR2 YYDKDF (reference sequence). Trimming cost V 1 base and J 3 bases; bases outside gene matches: 8. The CDR3 covers 16 residues. The CDR3 region is CATSRGISGVNYEQYF. The CDR3 DNA follows: TGTGCCACCAGCAGAGGGATTAGCGGGGTAAACTACGAGCAGTACTTC.

V gene TRBV7-9 combines with J gene TRBJ1-2; tentative D call: TRBD1 (5 bases). This CDR3 contains 15 residues. The germline gives CDR1 SEHNR, CDR2 FQNEAQ (reference sequence). Trimming cost V 5 bases and J 4 bases, with 17 bases left between them. The CDR3: CASSTTNGHSYGYTF. Written as DNA, the CDR3 is TGTGCCAGCAGCACCACTAACGGACATAGCTATGGCTACACCTTC.

In the case of this clone: The same CDR3 arises from other DNA sequences in this sample as well. The genes are TRBV19 and TRBJ2-1; 7 bases agree with TRBD2. CDR1 and CDR2 from the germline V gene are LNHDA and SQIVND (reference sequence). The CDR3 runs 14 residues. V lost 5 bases, J lost 4 bases, and 5 bases stayed unmatched. DNA for the CDR3: TGTGCCAGTAGTCGGACTAGTGGGTACAATGAGCAGTTCTTC. It yields the protein CASSRTSGYNEQFF.

The V call is TRBV9, the J call TRBJ2-3; D perhaps matches TRBD2 (6 bases). With 0 bases removed from V and 0 bases from J, the gap between germline ends came to 11 bases. The CDR3 consists of 16 residues. Looked up from germline, CDR1 is SGDLS and CDR2 is YYNGEE. CDR3 DNA sequence: TGTGCCAGCAGCGTAGCCTCCGCGGGGAGCACAGATACGCAGTATTTT. This encodes CASSVASAGSTDTQYF.

For the CDR3, the DNA is TGTGCCAGCAGCCCCTCGGGGGCAGGGACCTACGAGCAGTACTTC. This gives the protein CASSPSGAGTYEQYF. The chain has TRBV7-2 and TRBJ2-7; D is perhaps TRBD1 or TRBD2 (6 bases each). Germline CDR1 is SGHTA and CDR2 is FQGNSA. The ends were cut back, 5 bases at V and 2 bases at J, with 16 bases in the middle. This CDR3 region has 15 residues. Combining the CDR3 with reference TRBV7-2 and TRBJ2-7 gives the whole variable domain GAGVSQSPSNKVTEKGKDVELRCDPISGHTALYWYRQSLGQGLEFLIYFQGNSAPDKSGLPSDRFSAERTGGSVSTLTIQRTQQEDSAVYLCASSPSGAGTYEQYFGPGTRLTVT.

Notes on this clone: A read error may produce the germline difference seen at one junction end. The gene calls are TRBV10-3 and TRBJ2-7; unclear D gene. This CDR3 contains 13 residues. CDR1 is ENHRY and CDR2 is SYGVKD in the germline V gene. The CDR3 region has the DNA TGTGCCATCAGCGAGTACCCCGACTACGAGCAGTACTTC. This translates into CAISEYPDYEQYF.

This rearrangement joins TRBV30 to TRBJ1-3; D remains ambiguous. V lost 4 bases, J lost 3 bases, and 7 bases lay in between. This CDR3 region has 12 residues. Germline CDR1 and CDR2: GTSNPN and SVGIG (reference sequence). DNA for the CDR3: TGTGCCTGGAACACTGGTGGAAACACCATATATTTT. It specifies CAWNTGGNTIYF.

This clone has at least ten counts. The chain couples TRBV29-1 to TRBJ1-2; TRBD1 aligns across 7 bases. The CDR3 has 15 amino acids. After removal of 1 base from V and 4 bases from J, the junction contained 9 bases not matched to a gene. The germline V gene has CDR1 SQVTM and CDR2 ANQGSEA. CDR3 sequence (DNA): TGCAGCGTTGAAGCCCGCTCAGGGGGAGGCTATGGCTACACCTTC. The encoded protein is CSVEARSGGGYGYTF.

The chain links TRBV18 to TRBJ1-1; 9 bases fit TRBD1. Germline V CDR1 and CDR2: KGHSH, LQKENI. Trimming removed 5 bases from V and 5 bases from J; junction bases left unmatched: 6. The CDR3 is 14 amino acids. CDR3: CASSTTTGGTEAFF. For the CDR3, the DNA is TGTGCCAGCTCAACAACGACAGGGGGGACTGAAGCTTTCTTT.

A word on this clone: The sample contains more than one DNA sequence encoding this CDR3. V and J are TRBV5-1 and TRBJ2-7, with TRBD1 identical over 9 bases. V was clipped by 4 bases and J by 0 bases; unmatched bases: 5. This CDR3 is 15 amino acids long. The germline CDR1 and CDR2 sequences are SGHRS and YFSETQ. The CDR3 DNA reads as TGCGCCAGCAGCCGCACGGGACAGGGCTCCTACGAGCAGTACTTC. This codes for CASSRTGQGSYEQYF.

V and J are TRBV18 and TRBJ1-1, with D unresolved. The CDR3 is made up of 17 amino acids. Germline loops: CDR1 KGHSH, CDR2 LQKENI. The germline V and J ends were trimmed by 1 base and 4 bases, with 19 bases remaining between them. The CDR3 bases are TGTGCCAGCTCACCACAAGAACCATCGGGGTTGATCACTGAAGCTTTCTTT. This sequence encodes CASSPQEPSGLITEAFF.